This T cell receptor beta chain was documented in a study of blood T cell repertoires in COVID-19. Profiled with immunoSEQ multiplex PCR; TCRdb holds only in-frame clones, not every one. This table holds roughly 250,000 clones, 80% to 95% found once. V was clipped by 0 bases and J by 1 base, with 12 bases between them. The length of the CDR3 is 16 residues. Germline V gives CDR1 MNHEY, CDR2 SVGAGI. This clone was observed a single time. The TCR comes from a woman in her late teens or twenties who had recovered from COVID-19. This chain joins TRBV6-5 and TRBJ1-1; D perhaps matches TRBD1 (6 bases). Sequenced sample: PBMCs or T cells enriched from blood (not recorded which). CDR3 DNA sequence: TGTGCCAGCAGTTACTCAAAGGGAGGGGGGAACACTGAAGCTTTCTTT. Encoded protein: CASSYSKGGGNTEAFF.